Below, 20 T cell receptor beta chains from the same sample are listed, as sequenced in a study of T cell responses to AZD1222 COVID-19 vaccine. Sequencing was performed with immunoSEQ multiplex PCR; in TCRdb, only in-frame clones are kept and a portion is missing. Among some 99,000 clones listed, around 93% were seen once. Sequences were derived from peripheral blood, sampled on day 0 of AZD1222 vaccination. These receptors all come from an adult in good health.

The CDR3 reads CASSPGGFDTEAFF. The CDR3 nucleotides read TGTGCCAGCAGTCCCGGTGGGTTTGATACTGAAGCTTTCTTT. The chain has TRBV6-5 and TRBJ1-1; the D is unclear. The CDR3 is 14 amino acids. Trimming left V 5 bases short and J 5 bases short, with 15 bases between. Germline CDR1 MNHEY, CDR2 SVGAGI.

The gene calls are TRBV9 and TRBJ1-1, with D maybe TRBD1 (6 bases). CDR1 and CDR2 (germline): SGDLS, YYNGEE. The CDR3 covers 12 residues. With 4 bases removed from V and 8 bases from J, the gap between germline ends came to 12 bases. The CDR3 region has the DNA TGTGCCAGCAGCCCCTCGACAGGCGAAGCTTTCTTT. It specifies CASSPSTGEAFF.

The CDR3 coding sequence is TGTGCCAGCAGTGTGGACAGGGCTTCACCCCTCCACTTT. Its protein product is CASSVDRASPLHF. The V call is TRBV2, the J call TRBJ1-6; the match to TRBD1 covers 8 bases. This CDR3 spans 13 amino acids. Germline V gene data show CDR1 as SNHLY and CDR2 as FYNNEI. V trimming: 4 bases; J trimming: 9 bases; junction bases outside the gene matches: 2.

The chain uses TRBV6-5 and TRBJ1-1; D gene uncertain. The V end lost 7 bases, the J end lost 4 bases, and 7 bases lay between the germline ends. Germline CDR1 reads MNHEY; CDR2 reads SVGAGI. CDR3 size: 11 residues. CDR3 nucleotides: TGTGCCAGCACGCGGGGCACTGAAGCTTTCTTT. Its protein is CASTRGTEAFF.

For the CDR3, the DNA is TGCGCCAGCAGTGACGTGCAGAGTGGCTACACCTTC. This translates into CASSDVQSGYTF. V gene TRBV10-2 combines with J gene TRBJ1-2; D remains unclear. Deletions cut 3 bases from V and 7 bases from J, with 9 bases between. The germline V gene encodes CDR1 WSHSY and CDR2 SAAADI. This CDR3 has 12 residues.

V and J are TRBV24-1 and TRBJ2-1, with D perhaps TRBD2 (5 bases). The CDR3 loop spans 13 amino acids. CDR1 KGHDR and CDR2 SFDVKD come from the germline V gene. V dropped 2 bases and J dropped 7 bases, with 8 bases sitting between them. The chain's CDR3 is CATSDSPGNEQFF. The CDR3 nucleotides are TGTGCCACCAGTGATTCCCCGGGGAATGAGCAGTTCTTC.

The V gene is TRBV2, the J gene TRBJ1-6; D is ambiguous. Germline V gives CDR1 SNHLY, CDR2 FYNNEI. V was clipped by 1 base and J by 6 bases, with 10 bases between them. The CDR3 covers 15 residues. This CDR3 reads CASSEGPTGNSPLHF. The CDR3 coding sequence is TGTGCCAGCAGTGAAGGACCGACGGGTAATTCACCCCTCCACTTT.

This chain uses TRBV29-1 with TRBJ2-1; 9 positions match TRBD1. The CDR3 is 16 residues long. Germline lookup yields CDR1 SQVTM and CDR2 ANQGSEA. Trimming at V came to 3 bases and at J to 6 bases, leaving 12 bases not matched to a gene. This chain's CDR3 is CSVDWESQGAGNEQFF. The CDR3 coding sequence is TGCAGCGTTGATTGGGAGTCACAGGGGGCGGGCAATGAGCAGTTCTTC.

CDR3 residues: CASSVTGNSNQPQHF. DNA of the CDR3: TGTGCCAGCAGCGTAACAGGGAATAGCAATCAGCCCCAGCATTTT. The chain links TRBV9 to TRBJ1-5; tentative D call: TRBD1 (6 bases). This CDR3 is 15 amino acids long. Trimming shortened V by 1 base and J by 0 bases, and 8 bases separated the two germline ends. CDR1 is SGDLS, CDR2 YYNGEE, per germline.

The rearrangement joins TRBV10-3 to TRBJ1-2; D ambiguous. The CDR3 covers 13 residues. The germline V gene has CDR1 ENHRY and CDR2 SYGVKD. The ends were cut back, 7 bases at V and 4 bases at J, with 13 bases in the middle. CDR3 loop: CAIKESRAYGYTF. DNA of the CDR3: TGTGCCATCAAAGAGAGTCGGGCCTATGGCTACACCTTC.

This chain uses TRBV5-4 with TRBJ2-7; tentative D call: TRBD2 (6 bases). Germline-derived CDR1 and CDR2 are SGHNT and YYREEE (reference sequence). The CDR3 is 15 residues long. Trimming took off 1 base at V and 5 bases at J, with 16 bases between the two ends. CDR3 amino acids: CASSLYLAQVDEQYF. Written as DNA, the CDR3 is TGTGCCAGCAGCTTGTACCTAGCGCAAGTGGACGAGCAGTACTTC.

CDR3 nucleotides: TGCGCCAGCAGCAGCCAGCAGAACACTGAAGCTTTCTTT. Translated: CASSSQQNTEAFF. The gene calls are TRBV10-1 and TRBJ1-1; D not certain. V was pared by 6 bases and J by 1 base, with 9 bases between. The germline V gene has CDR1 WNHNN and CDR2 SYGVQD (reference sequence). This CDR3 region has 13 residues.

This clone was seen more than once but under ten times. The CDR3 nucleotides read TGTGCCAGCAGCCCCAGGGACAGGGGGCTAACTGAAGCTTTCTTT. This codes for CASSPRDRGLTEAFF. The chain is built from TRBV7-2 and TRBJ1-1, with 12 nucleotides matching TRBD1. The germline CDR1 and CDR2 sequences are SGHTA and FQGNSA. CDR3 size: 15 residues. Trimming removed 5 bases from V and 5 bases from J; junction bases left unmatched: 6.

The chain uses TRBV3-1 (or the pseudogene TRBV3-2) and TRBJ2-7; D perhaps matches TRBD2 (6 bases). Germline CDR1 is LGHDT and CDR2 is YNNKEL (reference sequence). The CDR3 consists of 14 residues. The V end lost 1 base, the J end lost 3 bases, and 10 bases lay between the germline ends. The CDR3 DNA follows: TGTGCCAGCAGCCAAGGGCTTAGCGGCTACGAGCAGTACTTC. Translating gives CASSQGLSGYEQYF.

The gene calls are TRBV5-1 and TRBJ1-1; 11 bases line up with TRBD1. This CDR3 has 14 amino acids. Germline loops: CDR1 SGHRS, CDR2 YFSETQ. V shed 3 bases, J shed 11 bases, and the junction held 9 bases outside the gene matches. CDR3 in amino acids: CASSSTGTGGEAFF. In DNA, the CDR3 is TGCGCCAGCAGCTCGACCGGGACAGGGGGGGAGGCTTTCTTT.

The V gene is TRBV7-9, the J gene TRBJ2-5; D gene ambiguous. Trimming stripped 4 bases from V and 7 bases from J, with 10 bases between. Germline values: CDR1 SEHNR, CDR2 FQNEAQ (reference sequence). The CDR3 covers 12 residues. The CDR3 sequence: CASSSLVGTQYF. CDR3 bases: TGTGCCAGCAGCTCCCTGGTGGGGACCCAGTACTTC.

The table lists this clone with a count of one. The chain combines TRBV19 with TRBJ2-7; unclear D gene. This CDR3 contains 14 residues. Per the germline V gene, CDR1 is LNHDA and CDR2 is SQIVND (reference sequence). V lost 7 bases and J 6 bases, leaving 19 bases between the germline ends. CDR3 nucleotide sequence: TGTGCCAGTACCCCGAGGACCGGGCAAAGCGAGCAGTACTTC. This codes for CASTPRTGQSEQYF. Based on the CDR3 plus reference TRBV19 and TRBJ2-7, the full variable domain is DGGITQSPKYLFRKEGQNVTLSCEQNLNHDAMYWYRQDPGQGLRLIYYSQIVNDFQKGDIAEGYSVSREKKESFPLTVTSAQKNPTAFYLCASTPRTGQSEQYFGPGTRLTVT.

The chain has TRBV19 and TRBJ1-2; D unresolved. From germline, CDR1 is LNHDA and CDR2 SQIVND (reference sequence). V was trimmed by 6 bases and J by 2 bases, leaving 19 bases between them. This CDR3 is built from 16 residues. CDR3 region: CASRGLVEGGNYGYTF. The CDR3 nucleotides are TGTGCCAGTAGAGGCCTTGTGGAGGGAGGAAACTATGGCTACACCTTC. Full variable domain (missing parts from reference TRBV19 and TRBJ1-2): DGGITQSPKYLFRKEGQNVTLSCEQNLNHDAMYWYRQDPGQGLRLIYYSQIVNDFQKGDIAEGYSVSREKKESFPLTVTSAQKNPTAFYLCASRGLVEGGNYGYTFGSGTRLTVV.

The chain uses TRBV19 and TRBJ1-1, with 9 bases identical to TRBD1. This CDR3 contains 15 residues. CDR1 and CDR2 (germline): LNHDA, SQIVND (reference sequence). Germline trimming cut 7 bases from V and 1 base from J; bases unmatched to any gene: 7. The chain's CDR3 is CASTPLGQGNTEAFF. CDR3 nucleotide sequence: TGTGCCAGTACTCCCCTGGGACAGGGGAACACTGAAGCTTTCTTT. The whole variable domain, filled in from reference TRBV19 and TRBJ1-1, reads DGGITQSPKYLFRKEGQNVTLSCEQNLNHDAMYWYRQDPGQGLRLIYYSQIVNDFQKGDIAEGYSVSREKKESFPLTVTSAQKNPTAFYLCASTPLGQGNTEAFFGQGTRLTVV.

The V gene is TRBV29-1, the J gene TRBJ1-3, with D unclear. This CDR3 spans 11 amino acids. The germline V gene encodes CDR1 SQVTM and CDR2 ANQGSEA. The V and J ends lost 4 bases and 1 base respectively, with 2 bases between them. The CDR3 loop reads CSVGSGNTIYF. The CDR3 nucleotides are TGCAGCGTTGGGTCTGGAAACACCATATATTTT. Filled out from reference TRBV29-1 and TRBJ1-3, the complete variable domain reads SAVISQKPSRDICQRGTSLTIQCQVDSQVTMMFWYRQQPGQSLTLIATANQGSEATYESGFVIDKFPISRPNLTFSTLTVSNMSPEDSSIYLCSVGSGNTIYFGEGSWLTVV.